The 14 T cell receptor beta chains below were found in one sample sequenced in a study of blood T cell repertoires in COVID-19. Only in-frame clones appear in the TCRdb table, and some are missing; sequencing was by immunoSEQ multiplex PCR. The profile shows 300,000 to 350,000 clones, around 90% of them singletons. Sequencing used PBMCs or T cells enriched from blood (not recorded which). The receptors were gathered from a young woman with acute COVID-19.

The chain is built from TRBV14 and TRBJ1-6; D call uncertain. Germline V gene data show CDR1 as SGHDN and CDR2 as FVKESK. The CDR3 is 15 residues long. The V gene lost 4 bases and the J gene lost 2 bases, with 9 bases spanning the gap. CDR3 bases: TGTGCCAGCAGCCCGGGAGGCCCCTATAATTCACCCCTCCACTTT. Protein sequence: CASSPGGPYNSPLHF.

This chain links TRBV19 with TRBJ1-1; 11 nucleotides align to TRBD1. Germline assignment: CDR1 LNHDA and CDR2 SQIVND (reference sequence). Trimming took 3 bases from V and 0 from J; bases not matched to a gene: 6. The CDR3 consists of 17 residues. This CDR3 is CASSMSRDRGLNTEAFF. For the CDR3, the DNA is TGTGCCAGTAGTATGAGCCGGGACAGGGGGTTGAACACTGAAGCTTTCTTT. Supplemented by reference TRBV19 and TRBJ1-1, the full variable domain reads DGGITQSPKYLFRKEGQNVTLSCEQNLNHDAMYWYRQDPGQGLRLIYYSQIVNDFQKGDIAEGYSVSREKKESFPLTVTSAQKNPTAFYLCASSMSRDRGLNTEAFFGQGTRLTVV.

The chain has TRBV24-1 and TRBJ1-2, with 9 nucleotides matching TRBD1. V trimming: 2 bases; J trimming: 0 bases; junction bases outside the gene matches: 6. CDR3 size: 17 residues. Germline loops: CDR1 KGHDR, CDR2 SFDVKD. The CDR3 DNA follows: TGTGCCACCAGTGATTCGGGACAGGGCGTAGCTAACTATGGCTACACCTTC. As protein: CATSDSGQGVANYGYTF.

This clone was counted a single time. This chain connects TRBV3-1 (or the pseudogene TRBV3-2) to TRBJ2-1, with TRBD2 matching over 9 bases. Looked up from germline, CDR1 is LGHDT and CDR2 is YNNKEL (reference sequence). CDR3 length: 15 residues. V lost 4 bases to trimming and J lost 6 bases; unmatched junction nucleotides: 7. The CDR3 protein is CASSLRLAAGNEQFF. DNA of the CDR3: TGTGCCAGCAGCCTCCGACTAGCGGCGGGCAATGAGCAGTTCTTC.

The J gene is TRBJ1-3, the V gene TRBV9; D might be TRBD1 (5 bases). The CDR3 runs 14 residues. Germline V CDR1 and CDR2: SGDLS, YYNGEE. Trimming removed 4 bases from V and 2 bases from J, with 10 bases in between. This CDR3 reads CASSPQGTGNTIYF. In nucleotides, the CDR3 is TGTGCCAGCAGCCCCCAGGGCACTGGAAACACCATATATTTT.

This chain joins TRBV19 and TRBJ1-5; D is ambiguous. The CDR3 covers 13 residues. V was trimmed by 6 bases and J by 4 bases, leaving 10 bases between them. The germline V gene has CDR1 LNHDA and CDR2 SQIVND (reference sequence). CDR3 DNA sequence: TGTGCCAGTAGAGGAAGAGCGAATCAGCCCCAGCATTTT. Its translation: CASRGRANQPQHF.

The chain joins TRBV5-1 to TRBJ1-2, with 9 bases aligning to TRBD1. This CDR3 has 14 amino acids. Germline CDR1 SGHRS, CDR2 YFSETQ. The V and J ends lost 4 bases and 14 bases, in that order; junction bases with no gene match: 15. CDR3 bases: TGCGCCAGCAGCACCGACACGGGACAGGGCATCGGGACCTTC. Translating gives CASSTDTGQGIGTF.

This chain uses TRBV29-1 with TRBJ1-1, with TRBD1 as a possible D gene (5 bases). CDR3 size: 14 residues. Trimming took off 7 bases at V and 0 bases at J, with 15 bases between the two ends. Germline CDR1 reads SQVTM; CDR2 reads ANQGSEA. As DNA, the CDR3 is TGCAGCGCCTTGAGACAGCCGATGAACACTGAAGCTTTCTTT. Its protein is CSALRQPMNTEAFF.

The V call is TRBV20-1, the J call TRBJ2-3; TRBD1 might be the D (6 bases). This CDR3 has 11 amino acids. V lost 8 bases, J lost 9 bases, and 15 bases lay in between. Germline CDR1 reads DFQATT; CDR2 reads SNEGSKA (reference sequence). CDR3 nucleotide sequence: TGCAGTCCAGGGGACGTTAAGACGCAGTATTTT. Its protein product is CSPGDVKTQYF.

V is TRBV19 and J is TRBJ2-3; D possibly corresponds to TRBD1 (6 bases). Germline lookup yields CDR1 LNHDA and CDR2 SQIVND (reference sequence). Trimming took 3 bases from V and 2 from J, leaving 12 bases between them. The CDR3 runs to 15 residues. CDR3 sequence reads: CASSIEGEFTDTQYF. As DNA, the CDR3 is TGTGCCAGTAGTATTGAGGGGGAGTTCACAGATACGCAGTATTTT. The full variable domain, with the rest looked up from reference TRBV19 and TRBJ2-3, is DGGITQSPKYLFRKEGQNVTLSCEQNLNHDAMYWYRQDPGQGLRLIYYSQIVNDFQKGDIAEGYSVSREKKESFPLTVTSAQKNPTAFYLCASSIEGEFTDTQYFGPGTRLTVL.

The J gene is TRBJ2-7, the V gene TRBV28; D uncertain. Trimming cost V 5 bases and J 2 bases, with 13 bases left between them. The CDR3 consists of 14 residues. Germline V CDR1 and CDR2: MDHEN, SYDVKM. Here the CDR3 reads CASSRNSWPYEQYF. The CDR3 bases are TGTGCCAGCAGTCGGAACAGCTGGCCCTACGAGCAGTACTTC.

This chain links TRBV27 with TRBJ2-7, with TRBD2 identical over 8 bases. The CDR3 extends over 15 amino acids. The junction had 10 bases not matched to a gene; V was cut back by 7 bases and J by 2 bases. Germline assignment: CDR1 MNHEY and CDR2 SMNVEV (reference sequence). The CDR3 region is CASTTSGGPPYEQYF. In nucleotides, the CDR3 is TGTGCCAGCACCACAAGCGGGGGTCCCCCCTACGAGCAGTACTTC.

The chain has TRBV7-9 and TRBJ1-1; possible D gene TRBD1, 6 bases. Germline CDR1 is SEHNR and CDR2 is FQNEAQ (reference sequence). V dropped 5 bases and J dropped 1 base, with 11 bases sitting between them. There are 14 residues in the CDR3. The CDR3 sequence is CASSVTGKNTEAFF. In nucleotides, the CDR3 is TGTGCCAGCAGCGTTACAGGGAAGAACACTGAAGCTTTCTTT.

Written as DNA, the CDR3 is TGTGCCAGCAGCTTCTGGACAGGGGGTTCCTACGAGCAGTACTTC. This gives the protein CASSFWTGGSYEQYF. The chain joins TRBV11-2 to TRBJ2-7; TRBD1 matches 10 bases. CDR1 and CDR2 (germline): SGHAT, FQNNGV. V gave up 3 bases and J gave up 1 base; unmatched junction bases: 3. There are 15 residues in the CDR3. Supplemented by reference TRBV11-2 and TRBJ2-7, the full variable domain reads EAGVAQSPRYKIIEKRQSVAFWCNPISGHATLYWYQQILGQGPKLLIQFQNNGVVDDSQLPKDRFSAERLKGVDSTLKIQPAKLEDSAVYLCASSFWTGGSYEQYFGPGTRLTVT.